Shown below are 2 T cell receptor beta chains from a single sample sequenced in a study of identical twins. TCRdb called the 5' RACE reads again in MiXCR, with one record for every CDR3 protein. The sample consists of fewer than 900,000 distinct CDR3 sequences, 15% to 20% of them appearing once. The data also belong to a second study, concerning T cells expressing NK-cell markers.

The sequenced sample consisted of PBMCs. Every receptor here comes from a woman between 18 and 29 years old in good health.

CDR3: CASSSTGFSYGYTF. For the CDR3, the DNA is TGTGCCAGCAGCTCGACAGGCTTCTCCTATGGCTACACCTTC. The chain employs TRBV5-8 and TRBJ1-2, with D perhaps matching TRBD1 (6 bases). The CDR3 contains 14 residues. Trimming removed 3 bases at V and 4 bases at J, with 13 bases between. Per the germline V gene, CDR1 is SGHTS and CDR2 is YDEGEE.

This clonotype was seen only a few times. V is TRBV12-3 or TRBV12-4 and J is TRBJ2-2, with D maybe TRBD2 (6 bases). V lost 5 bases and J 7 bases, leaving 17 bases between the germline ends. The CDR3 spans 15 residues. CDR3 in amino acids: CASSSGPPVVGELFF. The CDR3 bases are TGTGCCAGCAGTAGCGGGCCCCCGGTGGTCGGGGAGCTGTTTTTT.